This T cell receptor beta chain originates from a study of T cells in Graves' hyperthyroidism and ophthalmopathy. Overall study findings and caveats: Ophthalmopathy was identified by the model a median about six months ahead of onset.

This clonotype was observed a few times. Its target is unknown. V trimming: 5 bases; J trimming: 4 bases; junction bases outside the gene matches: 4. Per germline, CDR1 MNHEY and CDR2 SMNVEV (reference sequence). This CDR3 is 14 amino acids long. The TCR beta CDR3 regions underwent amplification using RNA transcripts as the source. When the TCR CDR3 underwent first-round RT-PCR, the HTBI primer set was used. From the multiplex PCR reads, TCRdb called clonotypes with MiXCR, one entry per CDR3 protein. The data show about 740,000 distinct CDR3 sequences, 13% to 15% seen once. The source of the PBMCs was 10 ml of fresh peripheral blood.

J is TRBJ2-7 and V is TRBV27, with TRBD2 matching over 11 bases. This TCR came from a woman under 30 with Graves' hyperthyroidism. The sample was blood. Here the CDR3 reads CASSHSGRAYEQYF. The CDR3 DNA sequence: TGTGCCAGCAGTCATAGCGGGAGGGCGTACGAGCAGTACTTC.